These T cell receptor beta chains were read from a single sample in a study of T cell responses to AZD1222 COVID-19 vaccine. TCRdb keeps only in-frame clones here, not all; method: immunoSEQ multiplex PCR. This sample has about 140,000 clones, with more than 85% found just once. Here the sequenced sample was peripheral blood, taken 28 days after the second AZD1222 dose. These receptors were obtained from an adult who received the AZD1222 COVID-19 vaccine. The CDR3 runs from the conserved cysteine through the conserved F or W. D genes are given only for firm matches. Clone sizes are given selectively: once, few, many, or a class where the clone is expanded.

v_call: TRBV6-2/TRBV6-3; clone_size: .; d_call: TRBD1; j_call: TRBJ1-2; cdr3_aa: CASSSGGAYGYTF; cdr3_nt: TGTGCCAGCAGCTCAGGGGGCGCATATGGCTACACCTTC
v_call: TRBV7-3; clone_size: once; d_call: .; j_call: TRBJ2-2; cdr3_aa: CASSLLPTDNTGELFF; cdr3_nt: TGTGCCAGCAGCTTATTGCCTACAGATAACACCGGGGAGCTGTTTTTT
v_call: TRBV19; clone_size: .; d_call: .; j_call: TRBJ2-3; cdr3_aa: CPATRSTDTQYF; cdr3_nt: TGTCCGGCAACGCGAAGCACAGATACGCAGTATTTT
v_call: TRBV10-3; clone_size: .; d_call: TRBD1; j_call: TRBJ1-4; cdr3_aa: CAISDPTGLNEKLFF; cdr3_nt: TGTGCCATCAGTGACCCGACAGGGCTAAATGAAAAACTGTTTTTT
v_call: TRBV27; clone_size: .; d_call: TRBD2; j_call: TRBJ2-2; cdr3_aa: CASSLSGGRPHTGELFF; cdr3_nt: TGTGCCAGCAGTTTATCGGGCGGGAGGCCACACACCGGGGAGCTGTTTTTT
v_call: TRBV28; clone_size: .; d_call: .; j_call: TRBJ1-4; cdr3_aa: CASSSPGADEKLFF; cdr3_nt: TGTGCCAGCAGTTCCCCGGGCGCGGACGAAAAACTGTTTTTT
v_call: TRBV5-1; clone_size: .; d_call: .; j_call: TRBJ1-1; cdr3_aa: CASSLMENTEAFF; cdr3_nt: TGCGCCAGCAGCTTAATGGAGAACACTGAAGCTTTCTTT
v_call: TRBV2; clone_size: .; d_call: .; j_call: TRBJ1-1; cdr3_aa: CASRSTVNTEAFF; cdr3_nt: TGTGCCAGCAGGTCGACGGTGAACACTGAAGCTTTCTTT
v_call: TRBV6-5; clone_size: .; d_call: .; j_call: TRBJ1-2; cdr3_aa: CASRTPQGRGYGYTF; cdr3_nt: TGTGCCAGCAGAACCCCACAGGGCCGGGGCTATGGCTACACCTTC
v_call: TRBV4-2; clone_size: once; d_call: .; j_call: TRBJ1-1; cdr3_aa: CASSQREGMNTEAFF; cdr3_nt: TGTGCCAGCAGCCAACGTGAGGGAATGAACACTGAAGCTTTCTTT
v_call: TRBV6-6; clone_size: .; d_call: TRBD1; j_call: TRBJ2-1; cdr3_aa: CASSRNDRGLSEQFF; cdr3_nt: TGTGCCAGCAGTCGAAACGACAGGGGCCTGTCTGAGCAGTTCTTC
v_call: TRBV5-5; clone_size: .; d_call: .; j_call: TRBJ1-2; cdr3_aa: CASSLSTEIYGYTF; cdr3_nt: TGTGCCAGCAGCTTATCTACGGAGATCTATGGCTACACCTTC
v_call: TRBV19; clone_size: .; d_call: .; j_call: TRBJ1-4; cdr3_aa: CASSPFMGANEKLFF; cdr3_nt: TGTGCCAGTAGTCCCTTTATGGGGGCTAATGAAAAACTGTTTTTT
v_call: TRBV10-3; clone_size: .; d_call: .; j_call: TRBJ1-5; cdr3_aa: CAISDRTVSNQPQHF; cdr3_nt: TGTGCCATCAGTGACCGGACAGTAAGCAATCAGCCCCAGCATTTT
v_call: TRBV12-3/TRBV12-4; clone_size: .; d_call: .; j_call: TRBJ1-2; cdr3_aa: CAQLLGGGYTF; cdr3_nt: TGTGCCCAGCTATTAGGGGGAGGCTACACCTTC
v_call: TRBV3-1/TRBV3-2; clone_size: once; d_call: TRBD2; j_call: TRBJ2-7; cdr3_aa: CASSQRGLAGLSYEQYF; cdr3_nt: TGTGCCAGCAGCCAAAGGGGGCTAGCGGGACTTTCCTACGAGCAGTACTTC
v_call: TRBV10-3; clone_size: .; d_call: .; j_call: TRBJ1-3; cdr3_aa: CAIGEVGGDFSGNTIYF; cdr3_nt: TGTGCCATCGGGGAGGTCGGGGGCGATTTTTCGGGAAACACCATATATTTT
v_call: TRBV3-1/TRBV3-2; clone_size: .; d_call: TRBD1; j_call: TRBJ2-7; cdr3_aa: CASSGRDRGSYEQYF; cdr3_nt: TGTGCCAGCAGCGGCCGGGACAGGGGCTCCTACGAGCAGTACTTC
v_call: TRBV4-3; clone_size: .; d_call: TRBD1; j_call: TRBJ1-1; cdr3_aa: CASSRQSGGFRNTEAFF; cdr3_nt: TGCGCCAGCAGCCGGCAATCAGGGGGCTTCAGGAACACTGAAGCTTTCTTT
v_call: TRBV29-1; clone_size: .; d_call: .; j_call: TRBJ1-2; cdr3_aa: CSVEAGGYGYTF; cdr3_nt: TGCAGCGTTGAAGCCGGGGGTTATGGCTACACCTTC
v_call: TRBV7-2; clone_size: .; d_call: .; j_call: TRBJ1-1; cdr3_aa: CASSPFGARTEAFF; cdr3_nt: TGTGCCAGCAGCCCCTTCGGGGCGAGGACTGAAGCTTTCTTT
v_call: TRBV27; clone_size: .; d_call: TRBD2; j_call: TRBJ2-1; cdr3_aa: CASTGASGMTEQFF; cdr3_nt: TGTGCCAGCACGGGTGCTAGCGGAATGACCGAGCAGTTCTTC
v_call: TRBV2; clone_size: .; d_call: .; j_call: TRBJ1-1; cdr3_aa: CASSEGFEAFF; cdr3_nt: TGTGCCAGCAGTGAAGGATTCGAAGCTTTCTTT
v_call: TRBV6-5; clone_size: .; d_call: .; j_call: TRBJ2-3; cdr3_aa: CASTDGRATDTQYF; cdr3_nt: TGTGCCAGCACCGACGGACGGGCCACAGATACGCAGTATTTT
v_call: TRBV5-1; clone_size: .; d_call: TRBD2; j_call: TRBJ2-4; cdr3_aa: CASSPSLAGGQAKNIQYF; cdr3_nt: TGCGCCAGCAGCCCTTCACTAGCGGGAGGCCAAGCCAAAAACATTCAGTACTTC
v_call: TRBV12-5; clone_size: .; d_call: .; j_call: TRBJ2-1; cdr3_aa: CASGPINEQFF; cdr3_nt: TGTGCTAGTGGACCAATCAATGAGCAGTTCTTC
v_call: TRBV28; clone_size: .; d_call: TRBD2; j_call: TRBJ2-7; cdr3_aa: CASHPHPGTSGSLSYEQYF; cdr3_nt: TGTGCCAGCCACCCCCATCCCGGGACTAGCGGGAGTCTCTCCTACGAGCAGTACTTC
v_call: TRBV10-2; clone_size: .; d_call: .; j_call: TRBJ2-1; cdr3_aa: CASQTLSSTGTAYNEQFF; cdr3_nt: TGCGCCAGCCAAACCCTATCGAGTACCGGGACCGCTTACAATGAGCAGTTCTTC
v_call: TRBV6-5; clone_size: .; d_call: .; j_call: TRBJ2-5; cdr3_aa: CASSRNRDQETQYF; cdr3_nt: TGTGCCAGCAGTCGGAACAGGGACCAAGAGACCCAGTACTTC
v_call: TRBV28; clone_size: .; d_call: TRBD2; j_call: TRBJ2-7; cdr3_aa: CASSLGGKQYF; cdr3_nt: TGTGCCAGCAGTTTGGGAGGGAAGCAGTACTTC
v_call: TRBV19; clone_size: .; d_call: .; j_call: TRBJ1-1; cdr3_aa: CASSIFAGDTEAFF; cdr3_nt: TGTGCCAGTAGTATTTTCGCAGGGGACACTGAAGCTTTCTTT
v_call: TRBV19; clone_size: .; d_call: .; j_call: TRBJ1-1; cdr3_aa: CASSIYHRGITEAFF; cdr3_nt: TGTGCCAGTAGTATTTACCATCGGGGGATCACTGAAGCTTTCTTT
v_call: TRBV10-3; clone_size: few; d_call: TRBD2; j_call: TRBJ2-2; cdr3_aa: CAINPSGGITGELFF; cdr3_nt: TGTGCCATCAACCCTTCGGGGGGGATCACCGGGGAGCTGTTTTTT
v_call: TRBV11-2; clone_size: .; d_call: TRBD1; j_call: TRBJ1-6; cdr3_aa: CASSFWDRGNSPLHF; cdr3_nt: TGTGCCAGCAGCTTCTGGGACAGGGGAAATTCACCCCTCCACTTT
v_call: TRBV3-1/TRBV3-2; clone_size: .; d_call: .; j_call: TRBJ2-5; cdr3_aa: CASSQEPDGETQYF; cdr3_nt: TGTGCCAGCAGCCAAGAACCCGACGGGGAGACCCAGTACTTC
v_call: TRBV6-5; clone_size: once; d_call: .; j_call: TRBJ1-3; cdr3_aa: CASSNLGDTIYF; cdr3_nt: TGTGCCAGCAGTAACCTCGGAGACACCATATATTTT
v_call: TRBV7-2; clone_size: once; d_call: .; j_call: TRBJ1-1; cdr3_aa: CASSPQGEAFF; cdr3_nt: TGTGCCAGCAGTCCACAGGGTGAAGCTTTCTTT
v_call: TRBV7-9; clone_size: .; d_call: .; j_call: TRBJ1-1; cdr3_aa: CASSLFGATEAFF; cdr3_nt: TGTGCCAGCAGCTTATTCGGGGCCACTGAAGCTTTCTTT
v_call: TRBV7-8; clone_size: .; d_call: TRBD2; j_call: TRBJ2-7; cdr3_aa: CASRRSLAGAQYEQYF; cdr3_nt: TGTGCCAGCAGGCGATCGTTAGCGGGAGCACAGTACGAGCAGTACTTC
v_call: TRBV19; clone_size: .; d_call: .; j_call: TRBJ1-1; cdr3_aa: CASRTGTLMNTEAFF; cdr3_nt: TGTGCCAGTAGGACGGGGACTTTAATGAACACTGAAGCTTTCTTT
v_call: TRBV28; clone_size: once; d_call: .; j_call: TRBJ1-1; cdr3_aa: CASSLIFWVVGRIISKAFF; cdr3_nt: TGTGCCAGCAGTTTAATATTTTGGGTTGTAGGCAGGATCATTTCCAAAGCTTTCTTT
v_call: TRBV24-1; clone_size: .; d_call: TRBD1; j_call: TRBJ1-5; cdr3_aa: CATSPGQGGGPQHF; cdr3_nt: TGTGCCACCAGCCCGGGACAGGGGGGAGGGCCCCAGCATTTT
v_call: TRBV18; clone_size: medium-sized; d_call: TRBD2; j_call: TRBJ2-7; cdr3_aa: CASSNGLAGSYEQYF; cdr3_nt: TGTGCCAGCTCAAACGGACTAGCGGGCTCCTACGAGCAGTACTTC
v_call: TRBV7-2; clone_size: .; d_call: .; j_call: TRBJ1-6; cdr3_aa: CASSLAKNSPLHF; cdr3_nt: TGTGCCAGCAGCTTGGCAAAGAATTCACCCCTCCACTTT
v_call: TRBV5-4; clone_size: .; d_call: .; j_call: TRBJ2-1; cdr3_aa: CASSSKGSGKGPYNEQFF; cdr3_nt: TGTGCCAGCAGCTCAAAGGGGTCGGGGAAAGGGCCCTACAATGAGCAGTTCTTC
v_call: TRBV23-1; clone_size: .; d_call: .; j_call: TRBJ1-5; cdr3_aa: CASSQKRLGCGNQPQHF; cdr3_nt: TGCGCCAGCAGTCAAAAACGCCTGGGGTGCGGCAATCAGCCCCAGCATTTT
v_call: TRBV6-1; clone_size: .; d_call: .; j_call: TRBJ2-4; cdr3_aa: CASSVGLNSIAKNIQYF; cdr3_nt: TGTGCCAGCAGTGTAGGACTCAATAGTATAGCCAAAAACATTCAGTACTTC
v_call: TRBV4-1; clone_size: .; d_call: TRBD2; j_call: TRBJ2-7; cdr3_aa: CASSQVGSGGISYEQYF; cdr3_nt: TGCGCCAGCAGCCAAGTTGGGTCGGGAGGGATCTCCTACGAGCAGTACTTC
v_call: TRBV7-6; clone_size: .; d_call: TRBD2; j_call: TRBJ2-7; cdr3_aa: CASTRTSGTEQYF; cdr3_nt: TGTGCCAGCACAAGGACTAGCGGTACCGAGCAGTACTTC
v_call: TRBV5-5; clone_size: once; d_call: .; j_call: TRBJ2-5; cdr3_aa: CASSLQTRETQYF; cdr3_nt: TGTGCCAGCAGCTTGCAAACTAGAGAGACCCAGTACTTC